Shown below are 20 T cell receptor beta chains from a single sample sequenced in a study of CD8 T cells in ankylosing spondylitis. TCRdb reanalysed the 5' RACE reads using MiXCR and keeps one entry per CDR3 protein. The sample holds roughly 400,000 distinct CDR3 sequences, about a fifth seen once. General study results and limits: Made up of eight highly homologous variants, a TCR beta motif appeared characteristic of ankylosing spondylitis blood.

These TCRs are of unknown antigen specificity. Sequences were obtained from blood, either unsorted or a sorted T cell fraction (not recorded which). The receptors stem from a male donor with ankylosing spondylitis.

The rearrangement joins TRBV7-9 to TRBJ1-1; TRBD1 is a possible D gene (5 bases). This CDR3 spans 14 amino acids. Germline lookup yields CDR1 SEHNR and CDR2 FQNEAQ (reference sequence). Trimming removed 1 base at V and 11 bases at J, with 17 bases between. CDR3: CASSLEGPRVRAFF. Here the CDR3 DNA reads TGTGCCAGCAGCTTAGAGGGACCTAGGGTTCGGGCTTTCTTT. Drawing the rest from reference TRBV7-9 and TRBJ1-1, the complete variable domain is DTGVSQNPRHKITKRGQNVTFRCDPISEHNRLYWYRQTLGQGPEFLTYFQNEAQLEKSRLLSDRFSAERPKGSFSTLEIQRTEQGDSAMYLCASSLEGPRVRAFFGQGTRLTVV.

This clonotype was seen many times. The chain employs TRBV5-6 and TRBJ2-3; 8 positions match TRBD2. This CDR3 has 12 amino acids. Germline CDR1 is SGHDT and CDR2 is YYEEEE. Trimming removed 2 bases from V and 11 bases from J; junction bases left unmatched: 4. The CDR3 coding sequence is TGTGCCAGCAGCTTCCATGCGGGAGGGCAGTATTTT. It is translated as CASSFHAGGQYF.

This chain joins TRBV12-3 or TRBV12-4 and TRBJ2-5; D perhaps matches TRBD2 (6 bases). There are 14 residues in the CDR3. The V end lost 5 bases, the J end lost 2 bases, and 12 bases lay between the germline ends. The DNA for the CDR3 is TGTGCCAGCAGTCCTTCGGCGGGGCAAGAGACCCAGTACTTC. This encodes CASSPSAGQETQYF.

This clonotype was detected ten times or more. J is TRBJ1-1 and V is TRBV12-3 or TRBV12-4, with 7 bases aligning to TRBD1. The CDR3 has 13 residues. V lost 0 bases to trimming and J lost 7 bases; unmatched junction nucleotides: 2. As DNA, the CDR3 is TGTGCCAGCAGTTTAGCGGGACAGTTTGAAGCTTTCTTT. Protein sequence: CASSLAGQFEAFF.

The V gene is TRBV6-1, the J gene TRBJ2-3, with D perhaps matching TRBD1 (6 bases). CDR3 length: 16 residues. CDR1 is MNHNS, CDR2 SASEGT, per germline. Deletions cut 5 bases from V and 2 bases from J, with 17 bases between. The CDR3 DNA is TGTGCCAGCAGTAGCCGGTTGGGGGCTTACACAGATACGCAGTATTTT. Its translation: CASSSRLGAYTDTQYF.

This clonotype has only a few counts. In nucleotides, the CDR3 is TGTGCCAGCAGCTTAGATCCAGATACGCAGTATTTT. This sequence encodes CASSLDPDTQYF. This chain joins TRBV11-3 and TRBJ2-3, with D hard to call. The CDR3 contains 12 residues. V was clipped by 0 bases and J by 4 bases, with 2 bases between them. Germline CDR1 is SGHNT and CDR2 is YENEEA.

V gene TRBV19 combines with J gene TRBJ2-1; tentative D call: TRBD2 (6 bases). The CDR3 loop spans 15 amino acids. V dropped 3 bases and J dropped 3 bases, with 12 bases sitting between them. From germline, CDR1 is LNHDA and CDR2 SQIVND (reference sequence). CDR3 sequence: CASSIIGSLYNEQFF. The DNA for the CDR3 is TGTGCCAGTAGTATTATCGGGAGCCTCTACAATGAGCAGTTCTTC.

This chain links TRBV10-3 with TRBJ2-7; D call uncertain. Germline CDR1 reads ENHRY; CDR2 reads SYGVKD. Trimming cost V 8 bases and J 2 bases, with 4 bases left between them. The CDR3 is made up of 10 amino acids. The CDR3 sequence: CAIGTYEQYF. CDR3 DNA: TGTGCCATCGGGACCTACGAGCAGTACTTC.

This clonotype was observed at least ten times. The CDR3 DNA sequence: TGCGCCAGCAGCTTGGCTCCTAACACTGAAGCTTTCTTT. Translating gives CASSLAPNTEAFF. The chain employs TRBV5-1 and TRBJ1-1; D unclear. V was trimmed by 0 bases and J by 2 bases, leaving 5 bases between them. Germline loops: CDR1 SGHRS, CDR2 YFSETQ. This CDR3 spans 13 amino acids.

The rearrangement joins TRBV20-1 to TRBJ2-7; 14 nucleotides align to TRBD2. Trimming took 4 bases from V and 3 from J; bases not matched to a gene: 14. CDR1 and CDR2 (germline): DFQATT, SNEGSKA (reference sequence). The CDR3 has 18 residues. The CDR3 DNA sequence: TGCAGTGCTAATCCTGGGGGGACTAGCGGGAGAAAGGTCTACGAGCAGTACTTC. Protein product: CSANPGGTSGRKVYEQYF.

This clonotype was observed at least ten times. This rearrangement joins TRBV19 to TRBJ2-2; D call uncertain. CDR3 length: 14 amino acids. The V and J ends lost 0 bases and 7 bases respectively, with 9 bases between them. Germline V lookup: CDR1 LNHDA, CDR2 SQIVND (reference sequence). CDR3 amino acids: CASSIDRRYGELFF. For the CDR3, the DNA is TGTGCCAGTAGTATAGATCGACGTTACGGGGAGCTGTTTTTT.

V and J are TRBV24-1 and TRBJ2-3; TRBD1 aligns across 7 bases. The CDR3 loop spans 14 amino acids. Germline V gene sequence: CDR1 KGHDR, CDR2 SFDVKD. J was trimmed by 4 bases and V by 5 bases; bases with no gene match: 5. The CDR3 reads CATSVSGGADTQYF. The CDR3 nucleotides read TGTGCCACCAGTGTCTCAGGGGGTGCAGATACGCAGTATTTT.

This clonotype was picked up a small number of times. In nucleotides, the CDR3 is TGTGCCAGCAGCGTATTTCCCTGGCGCGAGCAGTACTTC. Its translation is CASSVFPWREQYF. This chain uses TRBV9 with TRBJ2-7; D unclear. V was shortened by 1 base and J by 6 bases, with 11 bases between the two germline ends. The CDR3 totals 13 residues. Germline V lookup: CDR1 SGDLS, CDR2 YYNGEE. Full variable domain (remainder filled in from reference TRBV9 and TRBJ2-7): DSGVTQTPKHLITATGQRVTLRCSPRSGDLSVYWYQQSLDQGLQFLIQYYNGEERAKGNILERFSAQQFPDLHSELNLSSLELGDSALYFCASSVFPWREQYFGPGTRLTVT.

This sequence joins TRBV12-3 or TRBV12-4 and TRBJ2-7; possibly TRBD1 for D (5 bases). This CDR3 has 16 amino acids. With 4 bases removed from V and 4 bases from J, the gap between germline ends came to 20 bases. The CDR3 region is CASSSRGRGSSYEQYF. In nucleotides, the CDR3 is TGTGCCAGCAGTTCCCGTGGTAGGGGCTCTTCTTACGAGCAGTACTTC.

In nucleotides, the CDR3 is TGTGCCAGCAGCCCTCCCCCCCGGACTAGCGGGAGGGCGGATGAGCAGTTCTTC. It translates to CASSPPPRTSGRADEQFF. The chain is built from TRBV3-1 and TRBJ2-1; TRBD2 matches 15 bases. This CDR3 spans 18 amino acids. Per the germline V gene, CDR1 is LGHDT and CDR2 is YNNKEL (reference sequence). Trimming removed 4 bases from V and 8 bases from J; junction bases left unmatched: 12.

The chain links TRBV6-5 to TRBJ2-1; D is possibly TRBD1 (6 bases). The CDR3 has 16 amino acids. From germline, CDR1 is MNHEY and CDR2 SVGAGI. Deletions cut 2 bases from V and 8 bases from J, with 19 bases between. CDR3 coding DNA: TGTGCCAGCAGTTACGCCCTTGGGGGCATCGTCCATGAGCAGTTCTTC. Translated: CASSYALGGIVHEQFF.

The rearrangement uses TRBV7-3 and TRBJ2-3; 7 bases fit TRBD2. Germline values: CDR1 SGHTA, CDR2 FQGTGA. The CDR3 is made up of 14 amino acids. The J segment lost 4 bases and the V segment lost 3 bases, leaving 4 bases of the junction unmatched. The CDR3 DNA follows: TGTGCCAGCAGCTTTTCCCGGGGGGCAGATACGCAGTATTTT. It encodes CASSFSRGADTQYF.

The chain employs TRBV7-2 and TRBJ2-2; 9 nucleotides match TRBD1. The CDR3 covers 15 residues. V lost 9 bases, J lost 5 bases, and 10 bases stayed unmatched. From germline, CDR1 is SGHTA and CDR2 FQGNSA. CDR3 sequence reads: CASNSGTGRTGELFF. In DNA form, the CDR3 reads TGTGCCAGTAATTCCGGGACAGGGAGGACCGGGGAGCTGTTTTTT.

The CDR3 region is CASRRASSPYEQYF. In nucleotides, the CDR3 is TGTGCCAGCCGGAGGGCTTCATCACCTTACGAGCAGTACTTC. The V call is TRBV3-1, the J call TRBJ2-7, with D possibly being TRBD2 (6 bases). The CDR3 is made up of 14 amino acids. V dropped 8 bases and J dropped 4 bases, with 18 bases sitting between them. Germline CDR1 LGHDT, CDR2 YNNKEL (reference sequence).

The rearrangement uses TRBV7-2 and TRBJ2-5; D is ambiguous. Germline CDR1 SGHTA, CDR2 FQGNSA. V lost 4 bases to trimming and J lost 0 bases, with 9 bases between them. This CDR3 is 14 amino acids long. CDR3 sequence (DNA): TGTGCCAGCAGCTCAACCTTGTACCAAGAGACCCAGTACTTC. Translated, it gives CASSSTLYQETQYF.